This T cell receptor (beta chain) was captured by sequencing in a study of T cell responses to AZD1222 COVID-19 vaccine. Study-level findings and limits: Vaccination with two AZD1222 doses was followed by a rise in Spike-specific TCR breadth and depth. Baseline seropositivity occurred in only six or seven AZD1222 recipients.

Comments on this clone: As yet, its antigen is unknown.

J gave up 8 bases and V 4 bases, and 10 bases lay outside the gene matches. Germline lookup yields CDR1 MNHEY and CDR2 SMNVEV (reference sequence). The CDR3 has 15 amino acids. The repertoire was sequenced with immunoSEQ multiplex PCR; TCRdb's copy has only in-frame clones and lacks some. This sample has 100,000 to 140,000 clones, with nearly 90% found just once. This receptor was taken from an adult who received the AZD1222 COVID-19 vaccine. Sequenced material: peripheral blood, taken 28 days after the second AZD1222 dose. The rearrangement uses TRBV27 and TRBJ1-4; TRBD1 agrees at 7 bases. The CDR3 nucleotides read TGTGCCAGCAGTTCGGGACAGAGTTTCGGCGAAAAACTGTTTTTT. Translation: CASSSGQSFGEKLFF.